Presented here are 29 T cell receptor beta chains from one specimen sequenced in a study of shared T cell receptors in the human thymus. The table came from immunoSEQ multiplex PCR; TCRdb's copy has only in-frame clones and leaves some out. Counted here are approximately 580,000 clones, about 80% occurring once; the ten biggest clones make up less than 0.015%. The same sample was also used in a study of human thymus T cells.

Sequencing used thymocytes. Source of these receptors: a boy in the first two years of life with a congenital heart defect.

V gene TRBV6-5 combines with J gene TRBJ1-1, with D perhaps TRBD1 (5 bases). V gave up 6 bases and J gave up 5 bases, with 16 bases separating them. CDR1 MNHEY and CDR2 SVGAGI come from the germline V gene. This CDR3 is built from 14 residues. The CDR3: CASSWWSGGTEAFF. DNA for the CDR3: TGTGCCAGCAGCTGGTGGAGTGGGGGGACTGAAGCTTTCTTT.

This clone appeared a few times. The chain has TRBV4-1 and TRBJ2-3; 10 bases line up with TRBD2. Germline assignment: CDR1 MGHRA and CDR2 YSYEKL. V lost 0 bases, J lost 5 bases, and 8 bases stayed unmatched. The CDR3 consists of 17 residues. CDR3 amino acids: CASSQDLGAGGLDTQYF. CDR3 bases: TGCGCCAGCAGCCAAGATCTAGGAGCGGGAGGGCTAGATACGCAGTATTTT.

V gene TRBV4-3 combines with J gene TRBJ2-7, with TRBD1 matching over 9 bases. From germline, CDR1 is LGHNA and CDR2 YSLEER. Unmatched junction bases numbered 5, after V lost 4 bases and J lost 4 bases. The CDR3 is 14 residues long. CDR3: CASSRRDRDYEQYF. In DNA form, the CDR3 reads TGCGCCAGCAGCCGCCGGGACAGGGATTACGAGCAGTACTTC.

This rearrangement joins TRBV28 to TRBJ2-5; perhaps TRBD2 as D (7 bases). The CDR3 runs to 19 residues. Per germline, CDR1 MDHEN and CDR2 SYDVKM. V was clipped by 7 bases and J by 5 bases, with 32 bases between them. The CDR3 is CASKPIRGGTTSQGETQYF. The CDR3, as DNA: TGTGCCAGCAAGCCCATTAGGGGGGGAACGACCTCCCAGGGGGAGACCCAGTACTTC.

The chain carries TRBV19 and TRBJ1-2, with 8 bases matching TRBD1. CDR1 LNHDA and CDR2 SQIVND come from the germline V gene (reference sequence). The CDR3 covers 13 residues. Unmatched junction bases numbered 4, after V lost 3 bases and J lost 7 bases. CDR3 sequence: CASSIDRGSGYTF. The CDR3 coding sequence is TGTGCCAGTAGTATCGACAGGGGAAGTGGCTACACCTTC.

The chain links TRBV6-5 to TRBJ2-7; 7 bases agree with TRBD1. The V gene's germline CDR1 is MNHEY and CDR2 SVGAGI. This CDR3 comprises 13 residues. The V gene end was trimmed by 5 bases and the J gene end by 2 bases; junction bases not matched to a gene: 3. CDR3 residues: CASSPGTAYEQYF. CDR3 nucleotides: TGTGCCAGCAGTCCAGGGACAGCCTACGAGCAGTACTTC.

This clone is a singleton in its sample. The rearrangement uses TRBV12-1 and TRBJ2-5; TRBD2 reflects the table's D call only, with no check against the DNA. TRBV12-1 is marked as a pseudogene. The CDR3 totals 15 residues. The CDR3 nucleotides are TGTGCCAGCACCGTTAGCGGGCCCTGCCAAGAGACCCAGTACTTC. The encoded protein is CASTVSGPCQETQYF.

CDR3 nucleotides: TGTGCCAGCAGCTTACCCGTGGGAGCAAACACCGGGGAGCTGTTTTTT. Translating it yields CASSLPVGANTGELFF. The chain recombines TRBV7-9 with TRBJ2-2; D is possibly TRBD2 (5 bases). Germline loops: CDR1 SEHNR, CDR2 FQNEAQ (reference sequence). Trimming removed 2 bases at V and 2 bases at J, with 12 bases between. The CDR3 covers 16 residues. The whole variable domain, remainder taken from reference TRBV7-9 and TRBJ2-2, is DTGVSQNPRHKITKRGQNVTFRCDPISEHNRLYWYRQTLGQGPEFLTYFQNEAQLEKSRLLSDRFSAERPKGSFSTLEIQRTEQGDSAMYLCASSLPVGANTGELFFGEGSRLTVL.

This clone was detected only a few times. The CDR3 DNA reads TGTGCCAGCAGCCCAGCGGGATATAGCAATCAGCCCCAGCATTTT. Amino acids: CASSPAGYSNQPQHF. J is TRBJ1-5 and V is TRBV7-2; D is undetermined. CDR1 SGHTA and CDR2 FQGNSA come from the germline V gene. Trimming stripped 5 bases from V and 0 bases from J, with 11 bases between. This CDR3 is built from 15 residues.

The genes are TRBV6-1 and TRBJ2-1; 10 bases agree with TRBD2. The V segment lost 11 bases and the J segment 6 bases; nucleotides outside the gene matches: 10. Germline V gene data show CDR1 as MNHNS and CDR2 as SASEGT. This CDR3 contains 14 residues. CDR3 DNA: TGTGCCTACCTGGGAGAGCGGGAGGGCAATGAGCAGTTCTTC. Its translation: CAYLGEREGNEQFF.

On this clone: Additional DNA sequences in this sample encode the identical CDR3. CDR3: CASSLRGQGNYGYTF. The CDR3 region has the DNA TGTGCCAGCAGCCTTAGGGGACAGGGGAACTATGGCTACACCTTC. The chain has TRBV28 and TRBJ1-2; TRBD1 matches 10 bases. This CDR3 region has 15 residues. Per the germline V gene, CDR1 is MDHEN and CDR2 is SYDVKM. Germline trimming cut 6 bases from V and 2 bases from J; bases unmatched to any gene: 6.

The chain carries TRBV27 and TRBJ2-2, with TRBD2 matching 13 bases. The CDR3 totals 17 residues. CDR1 and CDR2 (germline): MNHEY, SMNVEV (reference sequence). V trimming: 5 bases; J trimming: 3 bases; junction bases outside the gene matches: 6. CDR3 nucleotide sequence: TGTGCCAGCAGTCCCCGGACTAGCGGGAGATACACCGGGGAGCTGTTTTTT. Its protein product is CASSPRTSGRYTGELFF.

The genes are TRBV7-6 and TRBJ1-4, with a tentative D call TRBD1 (5 bases). This CDR3 spans 15 amino acids. V shed 1 base and J shed 3 bases, with 9 bases lying between them. Germline CDR1 and CDR2: SGHVS and FNYEAQ. CDR3 DNA: TGTGCCAGCAGCTTAGGTCGGGGGGCTAATGAAAAACTGTTTTTT. Translating gives CASSLGRGANEKLFF.

The CDR3 coding sequence is TGTGCTAGTGGCCCTCAGATGACAGGGAGTGGCCAAGAGACCCAGTACTTC. It is translated as CASGPQMTGSGQETQYF. This chain uses TRBV12-5 with TRBJ2-5; the match to TRBD1 covers 7 bases. Germline V gene sequence: CDR1 LGHNT, CDR2 FRNRAP. The V segment lost 6 bases and the J segment 1 base; nucleotides outside the gene matches: 14. This CDR3 has 17 residues.

This clone was picked up one time. The rearrangement joins TRBV6-6 to TRBJ1-2; D is ambiguous. Germline loops: CDR1 MNHNY, CDR2 SVGAGI (reference sequence). Trimming stripped 6 bases from V and 1 base from J, with 15 bases between. This CDR3 contains 15 residues. The DNA of the CDR3 is TGTGCCAGCAGCTATCCCCGGGGAGTTAACTATGGCTACACCTTC. It encodes CASSYPRGVNYGYTF.

Only a few counts were recorded for this clone. The chain is built from TRBV27 and TRBJ2-7, with 10 nucleotides matching TRBD1. Germline V gives CDR1 MNHEY, CDR2 SMNVEV (reference sequence). The CDR3 runs 17 residues. V was pared by 2 bases and J by 0 bases, with 7 bases of the junction left unmatched. The CDR3 sequence: CASSLRGRDRGSYEQYF. In DNA, the CDR3 is TGTGCCAGCAGTTTAAGGGGCCGGGACAGGGGCTCCTACGAGCAGTACTTC.

The genes are TRBV15 and TRBJ2-1, with 8 bases fitting TRBD2. J gave up 4 bases and V 5 bases, and 7 bases lay outside the gene matches. Per the germline V gene, CDR1 is LNHNV and CDR2 is YYDKDF (reference sequence). This CDR3 has 15 residues. The CDR3 DNA reads TGTGCCACCAGCGGCCCCGGGACTAGGTACAATGAGCAGTTCTTC. Encoded protein: CATSGPGTRYNEQFF.

The sample holds one count of this clone. This chain connects TRBV28 to TRBJ2-3, with TRBD1 identical over 9 bases. Germline V lookup: CDR1 MDHEN, CDR2 SYDVKM. With V trimmed by 4 bases and J by 1 base, 3 bases remained unmatched. The CDR3 has 15 amino acids. The CDR3 sequence is CASSSRQGGTDTQYF. Here the CDR3 DNA reads TGTGCCAGCAGTTCCCGACAGGGGGGCACAGATACGCAGTATTTT.

The chain recombines TRBV25-1 with TRBJ2-7; 7 bases map to TRBD1. The J segment lost 3 bases and the V segment lost 4 bases, leaving 12 bases of the junction unmatched. The CDR3 runs 16 residues. The germline CDR1 and CDR2 sequences are MGHDK and SYGVNS. This CDR3 is CASSAAPGTAHYEQYF. The DNA for the CDR3 is TGTGCCAGCAGTGCCGCTCCCGGGACAGCCCACTACGAGCAGTACTTC.

The chain couples TRBV2 to TRBJ2-1; maybe TRBD2 (7 bases). Trimming pared 5 bases from V and 7 bases from J, leaving 12 bases between. The CDR3 runs to 13 residues. Germline V gives CDR1 SNHLY, CDR2 FYNNEI. CDR3 sequence reads: CASSMGGHNEQFF. The DNA of the CDR3 is TGTGCCAGCAGTATGGGGGGGCATAATGAGCAGTTCTTC. Full variable domain (missing parts from reference TRBV2 and TRBJ2-1): EPEVTQTPSHQVTQMGQEVILRCVPISNHLYFYWYRQILGQKVEFLVSFYNNEISEKSEIFDDQFSVERPDGSNFTLKIRSTKLEDSAMYFCASSMGGHNEQFFGPGTRLTVL.

V usage is TRBV27 and J usage is TRBJ2-6; possible D gene TRBD2, 6 bases. CDR3 length: 18 amino acids. V was clipped by 5 bases and J by 4 bases, with 21 bases between them. Per the germline V gene, CDR1 is MNHEY and CDR2 is SMNVEV (reference sequence). CDR3 sequence: CASSPRRDVGFGANVLTF. Here the CDR3 DNA reads TGTGCCAGCAGTCCCCGGAGGGACGTGGGCTTCGGGGCCAACGTCCTGACTTTC.

The chain links TRBV19 to TRBJ2-3, with D unresolved. The germline V gene encodes CDR1 LNHDA and CDR2 SQIVND (reference sequence). CDR3 size: 13 residues. The V end was cut by 7 bases, the J end by 2 bases, with 10 bases between. The CDR3 loop reads CASISQYTDTQYF. The CDR3 DNA is TGTGCCAGTATATCCCAGTACACAGATACGCAGTATTTT.

This clone has just a few counts. The gene calls are TRBV9 and TRBJ1-2; 9 nucleotides agree with TRBD1. This CDR3 comprises 16 residues. V was pared by 3 bases and J by 9 bases, with 15 bases of the junction left unmatched. From germline, CDR1 is SGDLS and CDR2 YYNGEE. The CDR3 loop is CASSGAPGQGMRSYTF. Written as DNA, the CDR3 is TGTGCCAGCAGCGGCGCTCCGGGACAGGGTATGAGGAGCTACACCTTC.

V and J are TRBV15 and TRBJ2-7; unclear D gene. CDR1 is LNHNV, CDR2 YYDKDF, per germline (reference sequence). The V gene lost 4 bases and the J gene lost 0 bases, with 4 bases spanning the gap. The CDR3 runs 12 residues. The CDR3: CATSKYSYEQYF. The CDR3 DNA sequence: TGTGCCACCAGCAAATACTCCTACGAGCAGTACTTC.

The J gene is TRBJ2-7, the V gene TRBV7-8; 13 bases fit TRBD2. Trimming cost V 8 bases and J 2 bases; bases outside gene matches: 9. CDR3 length: 16 residues. The germline V gene has CDR1 SGHVS and CDR2 FQNEAQ. The CDR3 spells CASSGGLAGIAYEQYF. CDR3 in DNA: TGTGCCAGCTCAGGGGGACTAGCGGGAATCGCCTACGAGCAGTACTTC.

This clone was detected a few times. Germline is not matched at one junction end, which may reflect a read error. The chain employs TRBV14 and TRBJ2-5; D gene unclear. The CDR3 totals 13 residues. Germline loops: CDR1 SGHDN, CDR2 FVKESK. The CDR3 DNA reads TGTGCCAGCAGCCAAGATGGTGAAGAGCCCCAGTACTTC. It specifies CASSQDGEEPQYF. Based on the CDR3 plus reference TRBV14 and TRBJ2-5, the full variable domain is EAGVTQFPSHSVIEKGQTVTLRCDPISGHDNLYWYRRVMGKEIKFLLHFVKESKQDESGMPNNRFLAERTGGTYSTLKVQPAELEDSGVYFCASSQDGEEPQYFGPGTRLLVL.

The chain combines TRBV30 with TRBJ1-1; D gene unclear. Germline CDR1 and CDR2: GTSNPN and SVGIG (reference sequence). This CDR3 contains 14 residues. V was shortened by 0 bases and J by 0 bases, with 8 bases between the two germline ends. DNA of the CDR3: TGTGCCTGGAGTGTAGCGACGGTGAACACTGAAGCTTTCTTT. Its protein is CAWSVATVNTEAFF.

The chain links TRBV5-4 to TRBJ2-5; the D gene is possibly TRBD1 (5 bases). The J call may be faulty, since TRBJ2-7 better matches the DNA end. Looked up from germline, CDR1 is SGHNT and CDR2 is YYREEE (reference sequence). This CDR3 contains 17 residues. The CDR3 spells CASSLGSQAGLSYEQYF. CDR3 sequence (DNA): TGTGCCAGCAGCTTGGGTTCCCAGGCAGGGCTGTCCTACGAGCAGTACTTC.

This clone has more than one count but fewer than ten. V gene TRBV2 combines with J gene TRBJ2-4; TRBD1 matches 12 bases. J gave up 5 bases and V 6 bases, and 2 bases lay outside the gene matches. CDR1 is SNHLY, CDR2 FYNNEI, per germline. This CDR3 contains 14 residues. The CDR3 reads CASRGDRGQNIQYF. CDR3 sequence (DNA): TGTGCCAGCAGGGGGGACAGGGGGCAAAACATTCAGTACTTC.